Each of the 24 T cell receptor beta chains below was sequenced from the same sample in a study of blood T cell repertoires in COVID-19. Repertoires were generated with immunoSEQ multiplex PCR, while TCRdb's copy carries only in-frame clones and drops some. The data hold approximately 260,000 clones, with 82% observed a single time. The specimen was peripheral blood. These receptors were collected from a woman aged 55-69 years with active or convalescent COVID-19.

This chain uses TRBV2 with TRBJ1-5, with 7 nucleotides matching TRBD1. There are 15 residues in the CDR3. Losses at the gene ends were 7 bases for V and 4 bases for J; bases not matched to a gene: 10. Germline CDR1 reads SNHLY; CDR2 reads FYNNEI. CDR3 protein: CASTQGQSRNQPQHF. The CDR3 DNA is TGTGCCAGCACCCAGGGACAGAGTAGGAATCAGCCCCAGCATTTT.

The V and J genes are TRBV11-2 and TRBJ1-3, with D perhaps TRBD1 (6 bases). Germline V gives CDR1 SGHAT, CDR2 FQNNGV. V lost 5 bases, J lost 4 bases, and 15 bases lay in between. The CDR3 runs to 15 residues. The CDR3 DNA follows: TGTGCCAGCAGCCTTCAGGGGTTGGGAGGAAACACCATATATTTT. This sequence encodes CASSLQGLGGNTIYF.

To note about this clone: The same CDR3 also results from other DNA sequences found in this sample. V is TRBV14 and J is TRBJ1-1; TRBD1 aligns across 8 bases. The CDR3 length is 14 residues. Germline assignment: CDR1 SGHDN and CDR2 FVKESK. With V trimmed by 4 bases and J by 5 bases, 6 bases remained unmatched. CDR3 coding DNA: TGTGCCAGCAGCCCCCGGACAGGGAGGACTGAAGCTTTCTTT. Translation gives CASSPRTGRTEAFF.

The chain couples TRBV18 to TRBJ2-6; TRBD2 matches 7 bases. Trimming cost V 3 bases and J 0 bases; bases outside gene matches: 2. There are 16 residues in the CDR3. CDR1 and CDR2 from the germline V gene are KGHSH and LQKENI. The CDR3 DNA reads TGTGCCAGCTCACCGGGACTATACTCTGGGGCCAACGTCCTGACTTTC. Translated, it gives CASSPGLYSGANVLTF. Variable domain in full (rest from reference TRBV18 and TRBJ2-6): NAGVMQNPRHLVRRRGQEARLRCSPMKGHSHVYWYRQLPEEGLKFMVYLQKENIIDESGMPKERFSAEFPKEGPSILRIQQVVRGDSAAYFCASSPGLYSGANVLTFGAGSRLTVL.

This chain links TRBV6-2 or TRBV6-3 with TRBJ1-5; D not resolved. This CDR3 spans 14 amino acids. In germline, CDR1 is MNHEY, CDR2 SVGEGT. The V and J ends lost 0 bases and 4 bases respectively, with 7 bases between them. The CDR3 protein is CASSYSGRNQPQHF. The CDR3 bases are TGTGCCAGCAGTTACTCAGGGAGGAATCAGCCCCAGCATTTT.

The chain has TRBV2 and TRBJ2-7; TRBD2 matches at 13 bases. Unmatched junction bases numbered 7, after V lost 5 bases and J lost 9 bases. Germline V gene sequence: CDR1 SNHLY, CDR2 FYNNEI. This CDR3 is built from 14 residues. The CDR3 DNA follows: TGTGCCAGCAGTTACGCGACTAGCGGGGGGCCGCAGTACTTC. Encoded protein: CASSYATSGGPQYF.

This clone was observed once. V and J are TRBV7-2 and TRBJ1-5, with D possibly matching TRBD1 (6 bases). CDR1 is SGHTA, CDR2 FQGNSA, per germline. This CDR3 is 15 amino acids long. Trimming left V 5 bases short and J 2 bases short, with 13 bases between. The CDR3 DNA reads TGTGCCAGCAGCCCAAGCCCAGGGGGCAATCAGCCCCAGCATTTT. This translates into CASSPSPGGNQPQHF.

The chain has TRBV10-3 and TRBJ1-2; D is undetermined. V lost 0 bases and J lost 6, with 5 bases in between. The CDR3 extends over 12 amino acids. Germline values: CDR1 ENHRY, CDR2 SYGVKD. This CDR3 reads CAISESRDGYTF. The CDR3 region has the DNA TGTGCCATCAGTGAGTCACGGGATGGCTACACCTTC.

A single count supports this clone. The V call is TRBV12-3 or TRBV12-4, the J call TRBJ2-2, with TRBD1 matching over 7 bases. The length of the CDR3 is 11 residues. V lost 7 bases, J lost 8 bases, and 1 base stayed unmatched. This CDR3 reads CASKGAGELFF. The CDR3 coding sequence is TGTGCCAGCAAGGGGGCGGGGGAGCTGTTTTTT.

The chain links TRBV6-5 to TRBJ1-5; 8 bases fit TRBD1. Germline-derived CDR1 and CDR2 are MNHEY and SVGAGI. V gave up 4 bases and J gave up 6 bases; unmatched junction bases: 8. The CDR3 covers 15 residues. In DNA form, the CDR3 reads TGTGCCAGCAGTTCCTATCCAGGGGGCAGTCAGCCCCAGCATTTT. Protein sequence: CASSSYPGGSQPQHF.

This clone was recorded only once. The rearrangement links TRBV4-3 to TRBJ2-7; 9 bases map to TRBD2. Germline CDR1 and CDR2: LGHNA and YSLEER. The CDR3 covers 15 residues. With V trimmed by 2 bases and J by 7 bases, 9 bases remained unmatched. The CDR3 bases are TGCGCCAGCAGCCAAAGCGGGGGGTCGGTGGGGGAGCAGTACTTC. Translating gives CASSQSGGSVGEQYF.

The chain recombines TRBV7-2 with TRBJ2-2; 9 bases match TRBD1. Per germline, CDR1 SGHTA and CDR2 FQGNSA. V lost 6 bases to trimming and J lost 4 bases; unmatched junction nucleotides: 9. The CDR3 has 16 amino acids. CDR3 amino acids: CASRIQGAQVTGELFF. CDR3 in DNA: TGTGCCAGCAGAATACAGGGGGCGCAGGTCACCGGGGAGCTGTTTTTT.

The chain uses TRBV2 and TRBJ2-2; a possible D gene is TRBD2 (7 bases). V shed 6 bases and J shed 5 bases, with 13 bases lying between them. This CDR3 comprises 14 residues. Per the germline V gene, CDR1 is SNHLY and CDR2 is FYNNEI. CDR3 residues: CASSRTRGTGELFF. The CDR3, as DNA: TGTGCCAGCAGCAGGACTAGGGGGACCGGGGAGCTGTTTTTT.

The chain uses TRBV4-1 and TRBJ2-1; weak D call: TRBD2 (6 bases). The CDR3 loop spans 18 amino acids. Germline CDR1 is MGHRA and CDR2 is YSYEKL. Trimming shortened V by 1 base and J by 3 bases, and 19 bases separated the two germline ends. CDR3 in DNA: TGCGCCAGCAGCCAAGTTCTGGGGGGTCCGTACTTCTACAATGAGCAGTTCTTC. Its protein is CASSQVLGGPYFYNEQFF.

The chain joins TRBV15 to TRBJ2-5; 10 nucleotides match TRBD1. The length of the CDR3 is 18 residues. CDR1 and CDR2 from the germline V gene are LNHNV and YYDKDF (reference sequence). V lost 1 base to trimming and J lost 1 base; unmatched junction nucleotides: 9. The CDR3 is CATSRGQGATGGQETQYF. CDR3 DNA sequence: TGTGCCACCAGCAGAGGACAGGGGGCTACGGGAGGCCAAGAGACCCAGTACTTC.

The chain is built from TRBV21-1 and TRBJ2-7; the table names TRBD1, a call not compared with the DNA. TRBV21-1 is annotated as a pseudogene. The CDR3 is made up of 17 amino acids. This chain's CDR3 is CASSTLGSGTAYYEQYF. CDR3 coding DNA: TGTGCCAGCAGCACATTGGGTTCCGGGACAGCGTACTACGAGCAGTACTTC.

The CDR3 coding sequence is TGTGCCAGCAGTGTGGGACAGGGGTCGGGGAACACTGAAGCTTTCTTT. The encoded protein is CASSVGQGSGNTEAFF. The V call is TRBV6-1, the J call TRBJ1-1; 10 nucleotides align to TRBD1. This CDR3 is built from 16 residues. Germline V gene lookup returns CDR1 MNHNS and CDR2 SASEGT. The J segment lost 1 base and the V segment lost 4 bases, leaving 6 bases of the junction unmatched.

This chain uses TRBV2 with TRBJ1-6; 8 nucleotides agree with TRBD1. CDR3 length: 13 amino acids. Per germline, CDR1 SNHLY and CDR2 FYNNEI. The J segment lost 9 bases and the V segment lost 8 bases, leaving 6 bases of the junction unmatched. The CDR3 loop is CASRTGIGSPLHF. In DNA form, the CDR3 reads TGTGCCAGCCGGACAGGGATTGGTTCACCCCTCCACTTT.

The rearrangement uses TRBV19 and TRBJ1-4; 9 bases map to TRBD1. The CDR3 extends over 14 amino acids. Losses at the gene ends were 6 bases for V and 7 bases for J; bases not matched to a gene: 6. Germline lookup yields CDR1 LNHDA and CDR2 SQIVND (reference sequence). The CDR3 DNA sequence: TGTGCCAGTAGGGACAGGGGCCGGGGTGAAAAACTGTTTTTT. Protein product: CASRDRGRGEKLFF.

V gene TRBV7-9 combines with J gene TRBJ2-3; 10 nucleotides agree with TRBD2. The CDR3 extends over 15 amino acids. J lost 6 bases, V lost 0 bases, and 3 bases had no gene match. Germline V gene data show CDR1 as SEHNR and CDR2 as FQNEAQ (reference sequence). The CDR3 here is CASSLASGGHDTQYF. DNA for the CDR3: TGTGCCAGCAGCTTAGCTAGCGGGGGGCACGATACGCAGTATTTT.

The sample holds one count of this clone. The gene calls are TRBV7-3 and TRBJ2-5; 11 nucleotides match TRBD2. The CDR3 is made up of 17 amino acids. The germline V gene has CDR1 SGHTA and CDR2 FQGTGA. V lost 2 bases to trimming and J lost 5 bases; unmatched junction nucleotides: 10. The DNA of the CDR3 is TGTGCCAGCAGCTTAGGTCCCGGGACTAGCGGTGGGGAGACCCAGTACTTC. Its translation is CASSLGPGTSGGETQYF.

This chain links TRBV7-3 with TRBJ1-6; 8 bases agree with TRBD1. The CDR3 extends over 15 amino acids. Germline values: CDR1 SGHTA, CDR2 FQGTGA. After removal of 2 bases from V and 10 bases from J, the junction contained 7 bases not matched to a gene. CDR3 in amino acids: CASSLATGADSPLHF. DNA for the CDR3: TGTGCCAGCAGCTTAGCGACAGGGGCAGACTCACCCCTCCACTTT.

V is TRBV30 and J is TRBJ2-6; D not certain. Germline V gives CDR1 GTSNPN, CDR2 SVGIG (reference sequence). The CDR3 has 15 amino acids. Deletions cut 3 bases from V and 0 bases from J, with 9 bases between. CDR3 DNA sequence: TGTGCCTGGAGCCCCGGTGGCTCTGGGGCCAACGTCCTGACTTTC. The encoded protein is CAWSPGGSGANVLTF.

This chain uses TRBV11-2 with TRBJ1-6; D not resolved. Germline V gives CDR1 SGHAT, CDR2 FQNNGV. Trimming cost V 3 bases and J 4 bases, with 16 bases left between them. The CDR3 is made up of 17 amino acids. Written as DNA, the CDR3 is TGTGCCAGCAGCTTTGGTACCGGACTTTTTTATAATTCACCCCTCCACTTT. Its protein product is CASSFGTGLFYNSPLHF.